What follows are 9 T cell receptor beta chains derived from one specimen sequenced in a study of blood T cell repertoires in COVID-19. TCRdb's table, derived via immunoSEQ multiplex PCR, lists solely in-frame clones and lacks some. The sample consists of about 76,000 clones, approximately 90% of them appearing once. The sample taken for sequencing was peripheral blood. These receptors all come from a man younger than 40 with acute or convalescent COVID-19.

The V call is TRBV12-3 or TRBV12-4, the J call TRBJ2-3, with D hard to call. The germline V and J ends were trimmed by 10 bases and 6 bases, with 11 bases remaining between them. The CDR3 sequence is 11 residues long. CDR3 residues: CATKRGDTQYF. In DNA, the CDR3 is TGTGCCACCAAACGCGGCGATACGCAGTATTTT.

V usage is TRBV18 and J usage is TRBJ2-4; D might be TRBD1 (6 bases). This CDR3 spans 18 amino acids. With 3 bases removed from V and 0 bases from J, the gap between germline ends came to 18 bases. Germline V lookup: CDR1 KGHSH, CDR2 LQKENI. Here the CDR3 DNA reads TGTGCCAGCTCACCTACAGGGCTTGGTTCGATAGCCAAAAACATTCAGTACTTC. Translating it yields CASSPTGLGSIAKNIQYF.

This chain connects TRBV9 to TRBJ2-3, with D possibly TRBD1 on 5 matching bases. CDR3 length: 15 amino acids. The V gene lost 0 bases and the J gene lost 2 bases, with 10 bases spanning the gap. Per the germline V gene, CDR1 is SGDLS and CDR2 is YYNGEE. In DNA, the CDR3 is TGTGCCAGCAGCGTAGGAGTCAGGGACACAGATACGCAGTATTTT. It translates to CASSVGVRDTDTQYF.

The rearrangement uses TRBV2 and TRBJ1-2, with 7 bases aligning to TRBD1. Germline CDR1 and CDR2: SNHLY and FYNNEI. The CDR3 spans 15 residues. Trimming took 8 bases from V and 4 from J; bases not matched to a gene: 13. CDR3 region: CASVRRTDRVYGYTF. The CDR3 coding sequence is TGTGCCAGCGTACGGCGAACTGACAGGGTCTATGGCTACACCTTC.

This clone was seen only once. This rearrangement joins TRBV6-6 to TRBJ2-4, with 7 nucleotides matching TRBD1. CDR1 MNHNY and CDR2 SVGAGI come from the germline V gene (reference sequence). Trimming at V came to 6 bases and at J to 1 base, leaving 3 bases not matched to a gene. The CDR3 is made up of 14 amino acids. This CDR3 is CASRGTEAKNIQYF. Written as DNA, the CDR3 is TGTGCCAGCAGAGGGACAGAGGCCAAAAACATTCAGTACTTC.

The V and J genes are TRBV9 and TRBJ2-7, with D tentatively TRBD2 (6 bases). V lost 0 bases to trimming and J lost 1 base, with 11 bases between them. CDR1 SGDLS and CDR2 YYNGEE come from the germline V gene. This CDR3 region has 15 residues. CDR3 coding DNA: TGTGCCAGCAGCGTAGGGGGGAGGAGGTCCTACGAGCAGTACTTC. This gives the protein CASSVGGRRSYEQYF.

The rearrangement joins TRBV4-2 to TRBJ2-7; D ambiguous. This CDR3 is built from 14 residues. Deletions cut 0 bases from V and 4 bases from J, with 10 bases between. From germline, CDR1 is LGHNA and CDR2 YNFKEQ. The CDR3 DNA sequence: TGTGCCAGCAGCCAAGAGGCCAGGTCTTACGAGCAGTACTTC. Encoded protein: CASSQEARSYEQYF.

This clone was observed a single time. This rearrangement joins TRBV19 to TRBJ2-7; tentative D call: TRBD2 (5 bases). This CDR3 spans 13 amino acids. The V gene's germline CDR1 is LNHDA and CDR2 SQIVND (reference sequence). V was cut by 3 bases and J by 5 bases, with 11 bases left in between. This CDR3 reads CASSITRSNEQYF. The CDR3 DNA reads as TGTGCCAGTAGTATCACTAGATCCAACGAGCAGTACTTC. Supplemented by reference TRBV19 and TRBJ2-7, the full variable domain reads DGGITQSPKYLFRKEGQNVTLSCEQNLNHDAMYWYRQDPGQGLRLIYYSQIVNDFQKGDIAEGYSVSREKKESFPLTVTSAQKNPTAFYLCASSITRSNEQYFGPGTRLTVT.

V and J are TRBV14 and TRBJ2-3; no clear D gene. Germline-derived CDR1 and CDR2 are SGHDN and FVKESK. V was clipped by 1 base and J by 5 bases, with 7 bases between them. CDR3 length equals 13 residues. CDR3 in DNA: TGTGCCAGCAGCCAAGTTACCGGAGATACGCAGTATTTT. As protein: CASSQVTGDTQYF.